Here is one TCR beta chain with its context. Its antigen is still unknown. Primers: 60 Vbeta forward and 13 Jbeta reverse. Profiled with immunoSEQ multiplex PCR; TCRdb holds only in-frame clones, not every one. This sample yields some 180,000 clones, of which about 79% are seen a single time; around 1.5% belongs to the top ten. These data are taken from a study of cytomegalovirus exposure and HLA in healthy donors. Points from the study as a whole: The study recorded more than 150 TCR beta chains that were cytomegalovirus-associated. Later analysis showed TCR association rates varying by HLA locus, highest for DRB1 and lowest for HLA-C. When analyzed later, a missense DCLRE1C variant was found to be linked to TCR beta V- and J-gene trimming.

Germline V gene sequence: CDR1 LGHNA, CDR2 YNFKEQ. V shed 1 base and J shed 0 bases, with 10 bases lying between them. The CDR3 is 17 residues long. The J gene is TRBJ2-6, the V gene TRBV4-2; tentatively, D is TRBD1 (6 bases). The sample consisted of PBMCs. The TCR comes from a man aged 18 to 29 in good health and CMV-seronegative. This CDR3 reads CASSQGNRVSGANVLTF. The CDR3 DNA reads TGTGCCAGCAGCCAAGGGAACAGGGTCTCTGGGGCCAACGTCCTGACTTTC.